Below are 18 T cell receptor beta chains sequenced from a single sample in a study of T cell repertoires in cytomegalovirus infection. TCRdb re-called the reads through MiXCR, storing one row per CDR3 protein. The data contain over 450,000 distinct CDR3 sequences, roughly 12% of them seen just once; the ten biggest clones take up 9.5% to 13%. The sample consisted of PBMCs. These receptors were obtained from a human donor in good health (CMV status not recorded). Some clones in this sample may be carry-over from other donors' samples.

The gene calls are TRBV19 and TRBJ1-1, with D unclear. There are 15 residues in the CDR3. The ends were cut back, 4 bases at V and 0 bases at J, with 12 bases in the middle. In germline, CDR1 is LNHDA, CDR2 SQIVND (reference sequence). The DNA of the CDR3 is TGTGCCAGTAGTACCCCCCCCGCTGTGAACACTGAAGCTTTCTTT. Its translation is CASSTPPAVNTEAFF.

A note on this clonotype: A much bigger clone sits one base away, suggesting this may be a read error. This rearrangement joins TRBV5-5 to TRBJ2-7; D gene ambiguous. Trimming pared 6 bases from V and 0 bases from J, leaving 7 bases between. This CDR3 has 12 residues. CDR1 is SGHKS, CDR2 YYEKEE, per germline (reference sequence). The CDR3, as DNA: TGTGCCAGCACTACAAGCTCCTACGAGCAGTACTTC. The encoded protein is CASTTSSYEQYF.

This clonotype was observed many times. The chain combines TRBV6-5 with TRBJ1-1; TRBD1 matches at 7 bases. With V trimmed by 6 bases and J by 3 bases, 13 bases remained unmatched. This CDR3 spans 16 amino acids. Germline CDR1 and CDR2: MNHEY and SVGAGI. CDR3 residues: CASRTTGLPGDTEAFF. CDR3 DNA: TGTGCCAGCAGGACGACAGGGCTTCCTGGGGACACTGAAGCTTTCTTT.

The chain links TRBV29-1 to TRBJ2-5; tentative D call: TRBD2 (5 bases). This CDR3 contains 12 residues. Germline assignment: CDR1 SQVTM and CDR2 ANQGSEA. V was clipped by 7 bases and J by 2 bases, with 11 bases between them. The chain's CDR3 is CSAIRGQETQYF. DNA for the CDR3: TGCAGCGCCATACGGGGACAAGAGACCCAGTACTTC. The full variable domain, in which reference TRBV29-1 and TRBJ2-5 provide the parts outside the CDR3, is SAVISQKPSRDICQRGTSLTIQCQVDSQVTMMFWYRQQPGQSLTLIATANQGSEATYESGFVIDKFPISRPNLTFSTLTVSNMSPEDSSIYLCSAIRGQETQYFGPGTRLLVL.

This clonotype has just a few counts. The chain couples TRBV6-5 to TRBJ2-7; D tentatively fits TRBD1 or TRBD2 (5 bases each). This CDR3 comprises 15 residues. Germline loops: CDR1 MNHEY, CDR2 SVGAGI. Trimming left V 2 bases short and J 0 bases short, with 11 bases between. CDR3 region: CASSYQGPSSYEQYF. The DNA for the CDR3 is TGTGCCAGCAGTTACCAGGGACCTAGCTCCTACGAGCAGTACTTC.

This clonotype came up a few times. The chain has TRBV3-1 and TRBJ2-3; possibly TRBD2 for D (7 bases). CDR1 is LGHDT, CDR2 YNNKEL, per germline (reference sequence). CDR3 length: 15 amino acids. Trimming shortened V by 0 bases and J by 5 bases, and 12 bases separated the two germline ends. The DNA for the CDR3 is TGTGCCAGCAGCCAAGAGGCGGGGGCGGGAGATACGCAGTATTTT. Protein: CASSQEAGAGDTQYF.

This clonotype showed up many times. The CDR3 DNA reads TGTGCCAGCAGTTTAGGCCTACAGGGGCCCTATGGCTACACCTTC. It yields the protein CASSLGLQGPYGYTF. The chain has TRBV28 and TRBJ1-2, with 7 bases fitting TRBD1. The CDR3 runs 15 residues. CDR1 is MDHEN and CDR2 is SYDVKM in the germline V gene. Trimming removed 2 bases from V and 4 bases from J; junction bases left unmatched: 7.

This sequence joins TRBV7-3 and TRBJ2-3, with 9 bases identical to TRBD1. The CDR3 covers 15 residues. From germline, CDR1 is SGHTA and CDR2 FQGTGA. Trimming cost V 5 bases and J 8 bases; bases outside gene matches: 11. CDR3 in amino acids: CASSPSRDRDGTQYF. For the CDR3, the DNA is TGTGCCAGCAGCCCATCTCGGGACAGGGACGGTACGCAGTATTTT.

This clonotype was seen more than once but under ten times. This chain joins TRBV5-4 and TRBJ2-7; 7 bases align to TRBD1. The trim removed 3 bases at V and 4 bases at J, leaving 10 bases unmatched. Germline assignment: CDR1 SGHNT and CDR2 YYREEE (reference sequence). This CDR3 has 15 amino acids. The CDR3 DNA reads as TGTGCCAGCAGCTCGTCAACAGGGGCCTCTTACGAGCAGTACTTC. It codes for CASSSSTGASYEQYF.

This clonotype was observed a handful of times. The chain has TRBV27 and TRBJ1-2; D call uncertain. Per germline, CDR1 MNHEY and CDR2 SMNVEV (reference sequence). V was clipped by 0 bases and J by 6 bases, with 5 bases between them. CDR3 length: 12 amino acids. DNA for the CDR3: TGTGCCAGCAGTTTATCGATAAATGGCTACACCTTC. It is translated as CASSLSINGYTF.

The table lists this clonotype with many counts. The gene calls are TRBV28 and TRBJ2-3; 7 nucleotides match TRBD2. CDR1 and CDR2 from the germline V gene are MDHEN and SYDVKM. The CDR3 extends over 16 amino acids. J lost 5 bases, V lost 3 bases, and 11 bases had no gene match. The CDR3 is CASSFVWREGQDTQYF. CDR3 nucleotides: TGTGCCAGCAGTTTCGTCTGGAGGGAGGGCCAAGATACGCAGTATTTT.

This clonotype was seen many times. The gene calls are TRBV5-5 and TRBJ2-1; TRBD2 matches at 11 bases. The CDR3 length is 20 residues. Trimming cost V 3 bases and J 0 bases; bases outside gene matches: 14. Germline values: CDR1 SGHKS, CDR2 YYEKEE (reference sequence). Here the CDR3 reads CASSWAETSGKTSSYNEQFF. The DNA for the CDR3 is TGTGCCAGCAGCTGGGCGGAGACTAGCGGGAAGACGAGCTCCTACAATGAGCAGTTCTTC.

J is TRBJ2-7 and V is TRBV28; D perhaps matches TRBD1 (5 bases). The germline V gene has CDR1 MDHEN and CDR2 SYDVKM. The CDR3 runs to 13 residues. Trimming stripped 7 bases from V and 3 bases from J, with 13 bases between. CDR3 sequence reads: CASIQGTGYEQYF. The CDR3 DNA follows: TGTGCCAGCATTCAGGGTACCGGCTACGAGCAGTACTTC.

This clonotype has only a few counts. This chain links TRBV24-1 with TRBJ2-2; D assignment may be TRBD1 or TRBD2 (5 bases each). Germline loops: CDR1 KGHDR, CDR2 SFDVKD. The CDR3 has 14 residues. V gave up 4 bases and J gave up 4 bases, with 9 bases separating them. Written as DNA, the CDR3 is TGTGCCACCAGTGACGGGACCATCACCGGGGAGCTGTTTTTT. Its translation: CATSDGTITGELFF.

This clonotype has a count of ten or more. J is TRBJ2-3 and V is TRBV7-2, with 12 bases lining up with TRBD2. CDR1 and CDR2 (germline): SGHTA, FQGNSA. CDR3 length: 16 residues. After removal of 5 bases from V and 5 bases from J, the junction contained 8 bases not matched to a gene. The CDR3: CASSPSGGARVDTQYF. The CDR3 DNA sequence: TGTGCCAGCAGCCCTAGCGGGGGGGCCCGGGTAGATACGCAGTATTTT.

The rearrangement links TRBV5-4 to TRBJ1-1; D not certain. The germline V gene has CDR1 SGHNT and CDR2 YYREEE (reference sequence). The CDR3 length is 15 residues. V lost 2 bases and J lost 3, with 14 bases in between. CDR3 DNA: TGTGCCAGCAGCTTACGTGTCGGATCTTACACTGAAGCTTTCTTT. This codes for CASSLRVGSYTEAFF.

This clonotype was counted at least ten times. V gene TRBV11-2 combines with J gene TRBJ2-7; 9 positions match TRBD1. V lost 5 bases and J lost 2; bases outside the gene matches: 10. Germline lookup yields CDR1 SGHAT and CDR2 FQNNGV. This CDR3 is built from 16 residues. CDR3 nucleotides: TGTGCCAGCAGCCCTCGGGACAGGGTCGGCACCTACGAGCAGTACTTC. It yields the protein CASSPRDRVGTYEQYF.

With regard to this clonotype: Sequence at one end of the junction differs from germline and may be a read error. This rearrangement joins TRBV28 to TRBJ2-5, with 9 bases that match TRBD2. The CDR3 contains 14 residues. The germline CDR1 and CDR2 sequences are MDHEN and SYDVKM. In DNA form, the CDR3 reads TGTGCCGGCAGGGCGGGAGGGGGTCAAGAGACCCAGTACTTC. Translation: CAGRAGGGQETQYF.